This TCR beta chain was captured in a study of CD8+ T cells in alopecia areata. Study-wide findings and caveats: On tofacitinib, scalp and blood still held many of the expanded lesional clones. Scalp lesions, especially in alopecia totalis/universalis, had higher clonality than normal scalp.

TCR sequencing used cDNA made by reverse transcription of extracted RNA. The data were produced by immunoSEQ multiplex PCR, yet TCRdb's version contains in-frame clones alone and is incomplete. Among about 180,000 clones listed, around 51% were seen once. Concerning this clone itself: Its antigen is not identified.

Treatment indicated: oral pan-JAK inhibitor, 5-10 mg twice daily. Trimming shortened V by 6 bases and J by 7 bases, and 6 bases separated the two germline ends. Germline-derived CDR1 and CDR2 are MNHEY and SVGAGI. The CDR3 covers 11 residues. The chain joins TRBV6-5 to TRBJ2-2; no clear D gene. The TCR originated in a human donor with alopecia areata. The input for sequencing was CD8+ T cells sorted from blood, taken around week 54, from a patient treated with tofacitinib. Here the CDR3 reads CASSTIGELFF. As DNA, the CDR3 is TGTGCCAGCAGCACAATCGGGGAGCTGTTTTTT.